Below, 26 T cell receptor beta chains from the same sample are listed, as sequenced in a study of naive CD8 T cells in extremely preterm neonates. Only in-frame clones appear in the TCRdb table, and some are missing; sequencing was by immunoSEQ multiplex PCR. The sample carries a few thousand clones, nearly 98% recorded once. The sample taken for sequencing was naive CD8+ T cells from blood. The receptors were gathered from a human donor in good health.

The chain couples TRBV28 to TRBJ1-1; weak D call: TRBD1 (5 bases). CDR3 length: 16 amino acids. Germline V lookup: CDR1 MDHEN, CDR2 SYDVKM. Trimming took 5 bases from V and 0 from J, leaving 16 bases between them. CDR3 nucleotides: TGTGCCAGCAGTCTATACGGGGAGGGACTGAACACTGAAGCTTTCTTT. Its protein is CASSLYGEGLNTEAFF.

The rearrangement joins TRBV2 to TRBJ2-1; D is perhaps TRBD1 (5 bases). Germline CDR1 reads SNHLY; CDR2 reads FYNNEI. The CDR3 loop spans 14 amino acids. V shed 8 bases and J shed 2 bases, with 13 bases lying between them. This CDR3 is CASSAADTYNEQFF. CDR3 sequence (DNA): TGTGCCAGCTCCGCCGCGGACACCTACAATGAGCAGTTCTTC.

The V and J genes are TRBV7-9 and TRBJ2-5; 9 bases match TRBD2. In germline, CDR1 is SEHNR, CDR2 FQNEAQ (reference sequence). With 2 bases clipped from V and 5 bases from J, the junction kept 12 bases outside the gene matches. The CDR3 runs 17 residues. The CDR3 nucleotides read TGTGCCAGCAGCTTATGGGGCAGCGGGGGGCCGTGGGAGACCCAGTACTTC. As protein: CASSLWGSGGPWETQYF.

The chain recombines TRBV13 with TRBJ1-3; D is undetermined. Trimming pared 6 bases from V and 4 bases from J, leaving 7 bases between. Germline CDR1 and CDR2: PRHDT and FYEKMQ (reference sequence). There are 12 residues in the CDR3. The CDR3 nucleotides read TGTGCCAGCAGTTACCAGGGAAACACCATATATTTT. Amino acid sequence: CASSYQGNTIYF.

The CDR3 coding sequence is TGTGCCAGCAGCTTAGGGGGGAGGGCAGAGAAATCACCCCTCCACTTT. Encoded protein: CASSLGGRAEKSPLHF. This chain uses TRBV7-9 with TRBJ1-6, with D possibly TRBD1 on 5 matching bases. V lost 1 base and J 10 bases, leaving 17 bases between the germline ends. The CDR3 covers 16 residues. CDR1 and CDR2 (germline): SEHNR, FQNEAQ (reference sequence).

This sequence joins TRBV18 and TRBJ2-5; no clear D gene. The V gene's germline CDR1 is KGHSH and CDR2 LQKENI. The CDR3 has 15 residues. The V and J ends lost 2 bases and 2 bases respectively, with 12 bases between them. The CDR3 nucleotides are TGTGCCAGCTCACCAAGTCCCCAGGTGCAAGAGACCCAGTACTTC. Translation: CASSPSPQVQETQYF.

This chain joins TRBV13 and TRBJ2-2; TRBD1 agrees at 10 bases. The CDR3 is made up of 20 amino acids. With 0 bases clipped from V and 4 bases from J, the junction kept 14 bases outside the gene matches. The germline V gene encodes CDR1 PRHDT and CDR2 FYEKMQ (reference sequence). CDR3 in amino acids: CASSLGGTGASEYGTGELFF. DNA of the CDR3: TGTGCCAGCAGCTTAGGCGGGACAGGGGCGTCAGAATATGGCACCGGGGAGCTGTTTTTT.

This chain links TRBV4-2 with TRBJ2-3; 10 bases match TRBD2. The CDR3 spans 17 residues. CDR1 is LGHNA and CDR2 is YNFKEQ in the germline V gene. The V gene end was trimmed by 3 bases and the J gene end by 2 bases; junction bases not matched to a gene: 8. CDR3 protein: CASSQDTSGAITDTQYF. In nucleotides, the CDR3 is TGTGCCAGCAGCCAGGATACTAGCGGGGCCATCACAGATACGCAGTATTTT.

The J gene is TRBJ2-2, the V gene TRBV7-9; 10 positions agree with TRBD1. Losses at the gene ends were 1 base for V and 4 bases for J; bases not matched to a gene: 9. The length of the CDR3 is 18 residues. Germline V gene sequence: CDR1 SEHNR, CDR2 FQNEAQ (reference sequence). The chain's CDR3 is CASSLVPRDRGITGELFF. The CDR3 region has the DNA TGTGCCAGCAGCTTAGTTCCCCGGGACAGGGGAATCACCGGGGAGCTGTTTTTT.

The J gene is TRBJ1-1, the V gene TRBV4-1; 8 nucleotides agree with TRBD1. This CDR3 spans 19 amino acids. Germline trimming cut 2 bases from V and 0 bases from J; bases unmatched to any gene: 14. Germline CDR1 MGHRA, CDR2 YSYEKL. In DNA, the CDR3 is TGCGCCAGCAGCCAACGCGCCCCGCAGGGGGCTGAGGTGAACACTGAAGCTTTCTTT. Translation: CASSQRAPQGAEVNTEAFF.

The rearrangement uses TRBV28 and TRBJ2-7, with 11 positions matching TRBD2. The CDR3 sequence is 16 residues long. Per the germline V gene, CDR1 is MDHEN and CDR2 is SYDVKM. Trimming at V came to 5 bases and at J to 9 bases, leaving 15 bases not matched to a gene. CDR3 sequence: CASSPLGLAGGPGQYV. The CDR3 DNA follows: TGTGCCAGCAGTCCCCTCGGTTTAGCGGGGGGGCCAGGGCAGTACGTC.

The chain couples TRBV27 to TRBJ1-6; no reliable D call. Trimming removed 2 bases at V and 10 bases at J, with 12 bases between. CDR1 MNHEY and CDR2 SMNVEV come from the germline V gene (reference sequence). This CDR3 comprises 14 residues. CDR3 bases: TGTGCCAGCAGTTTAGCCCGGGGATCGTCACCCCTCCACTTT. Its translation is CASSLARGSSPLHF.

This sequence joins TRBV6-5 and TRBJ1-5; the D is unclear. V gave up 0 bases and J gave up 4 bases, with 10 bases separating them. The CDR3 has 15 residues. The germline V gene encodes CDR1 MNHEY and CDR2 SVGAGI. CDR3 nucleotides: TGTGCCAGCAGTTACTCGGCCAGCGGGAATCAGCCCCAGCATTTT. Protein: CASSYSASGNQPQHF.

The CDR3: CASSQGASGARDTQYF. The CDR3 coding sequence is TGTGCCAGCAGCCAGGGGGCTAGCGGGGCACGGGATACGCAGTATTTT. This rearrangement joins TRBV7-8 to TRBJ2-3, with D possibly matching TRBD2 (9 bases). V lost 5 bases and J lost 6, with 21 bases in between. The CDR3 runs 16 residues. Germline V gene lookup returns CDR1 SGHVS and CDR2 FQNEAQ.

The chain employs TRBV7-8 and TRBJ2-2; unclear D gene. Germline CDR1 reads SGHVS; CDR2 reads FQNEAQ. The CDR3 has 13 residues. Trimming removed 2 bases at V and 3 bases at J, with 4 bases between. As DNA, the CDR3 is TGTGCCAGCAGCTTATTCTACACCGGGGAGCTGTTTTTT. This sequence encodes CASSLFYTGELFF.

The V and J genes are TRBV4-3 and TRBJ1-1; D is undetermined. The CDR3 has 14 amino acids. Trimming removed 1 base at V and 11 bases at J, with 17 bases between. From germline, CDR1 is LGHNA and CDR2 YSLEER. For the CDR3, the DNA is TGCGCCAGCAGCCAAGGCCCTGAGGGCGGGCTGGCTTTCTTT. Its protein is CASSQGPEGGLAFF.

DNA of the CDR3: TGTGCCAGCAGCGGAACCGGGACAGGGTACGCCGAGCAGTACTTC. Protein product: CASSGTGTGYAEQYF. The J gene is TRBJ2-7, the V gene TRBV5-6, with TRBD1 matching 9 bases. Germline loops: CDR1 SGHDT, CDR2 YYEEEE. V trimming: 4 bases; J trimming: 6 bases; junction bases outside the gene matches: 11. The CDR3 totals 15 residues.

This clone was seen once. The CDR3 sequence is CASRSGTTSYNEQFF. The DNA of the CDR3 is TGTGCCAGCAGGTCCGGGACAACCTCCTACAATGAGCAGTTCTTC. This chain joins TRBV27 and TRBJ2-1; weak D call: TRBD1 (6 bases). CDR1 is MNHEY and CDR2 is SMNVEV in the germline V gene (reference sequence). V was pared by 6 bases and J by 0 bases, with 12 bases between. The CDR3 has 15 residues.

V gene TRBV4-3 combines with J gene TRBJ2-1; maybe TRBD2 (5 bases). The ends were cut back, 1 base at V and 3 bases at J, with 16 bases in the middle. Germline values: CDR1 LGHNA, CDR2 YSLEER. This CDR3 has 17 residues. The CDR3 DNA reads TGCGCCAGCAGCCAAGGCCCAGCGGCCCTGATCTACAATGAGCAGTTCTTC. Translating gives CASSQGPAALIYNEQFF.

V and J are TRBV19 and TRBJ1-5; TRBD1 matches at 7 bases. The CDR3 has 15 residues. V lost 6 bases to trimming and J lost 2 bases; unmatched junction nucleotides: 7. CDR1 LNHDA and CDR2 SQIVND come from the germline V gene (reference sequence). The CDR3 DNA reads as TGTGCCAGTAGGCCAACAGGGGAGGGCAATCAGCCCCAGCATTTT. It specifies CASRPTGEGNQPQHF.

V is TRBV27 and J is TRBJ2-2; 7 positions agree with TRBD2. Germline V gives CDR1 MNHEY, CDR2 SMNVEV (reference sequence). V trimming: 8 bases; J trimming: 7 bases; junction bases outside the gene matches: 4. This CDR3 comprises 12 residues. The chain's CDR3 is CASGGVGGELFF. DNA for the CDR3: TGTGCCAGCGGGGGGGTAGGCGGGGAGCTGTTTTTT.

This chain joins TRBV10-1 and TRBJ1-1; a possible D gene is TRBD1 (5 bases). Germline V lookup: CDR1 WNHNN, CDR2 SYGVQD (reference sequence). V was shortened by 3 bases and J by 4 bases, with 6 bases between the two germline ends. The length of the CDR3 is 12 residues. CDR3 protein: CASSDGGTEAFF. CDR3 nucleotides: TGCGCCAGCAGTGACGGGGGCACTGAAGCTTTCTTT.

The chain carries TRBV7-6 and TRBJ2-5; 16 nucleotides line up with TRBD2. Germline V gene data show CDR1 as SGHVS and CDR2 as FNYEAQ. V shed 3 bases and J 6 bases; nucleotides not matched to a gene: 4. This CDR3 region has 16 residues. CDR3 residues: CASSLGTSGGAQTQYF. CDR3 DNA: TGTGCCAGCAGCTTGGGGACTAGCGGGGGGGCACAGACCCAGTACTTC.

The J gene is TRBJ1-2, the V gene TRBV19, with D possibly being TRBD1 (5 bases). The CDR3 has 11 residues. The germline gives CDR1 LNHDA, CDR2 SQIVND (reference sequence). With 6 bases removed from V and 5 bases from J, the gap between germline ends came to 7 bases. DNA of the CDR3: TGTGCCAGTAGCCCAGGGTATGGCTACACCTTC. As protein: CASSPGYGYTF.

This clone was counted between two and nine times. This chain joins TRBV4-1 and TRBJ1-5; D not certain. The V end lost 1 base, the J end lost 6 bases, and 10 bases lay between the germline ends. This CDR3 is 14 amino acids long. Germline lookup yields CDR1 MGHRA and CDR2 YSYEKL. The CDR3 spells CASSQAGNSQPQHF. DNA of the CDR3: TGCGCCAGCAGCCAAGCGGGGAACAGTCAGCCCCAGCATTTT.

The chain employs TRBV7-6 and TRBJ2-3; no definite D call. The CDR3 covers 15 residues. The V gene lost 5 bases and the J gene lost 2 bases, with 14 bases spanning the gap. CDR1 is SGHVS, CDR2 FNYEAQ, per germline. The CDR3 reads CASSRSGQATDTQYF. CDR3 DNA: TGTGCCAGCAGCCGGTCCGGCCAGGCCACAGATACGCAGTATTTT.